One sample yielded the 26 T cell receptor beta chains listed below, sequenced in a study of blood T cells in healthy people across ages. Combining a sample-barcoded 5' primer with a J-beta primer mix, a second PCR ran for about 7 to 11 cycles. TCRdb reprocessed the 5' RACE reads with MiXCR, giving one entry per CDR3 protein. The sample has about 1.6 million distinct CDR3 sequences; around 36% are singletons. The material sequenced was blood. The receptors were gathered from a woman in her 30s in good health.

This chain joins TRBV28 and TRBJ1-2; D not resolved. V was shortened by 5 bases and J by 4 bases, with 14 bases between the two germline ends. Germline V gene sequence: CDR1 MDHEN, CDR2 SYDVKM. The CDR3 extends over 14 amino acids. The CDR3 reads CASSINGFGYGYTF. The CDR3 DNA sequence: TGTGCCAGCAGTATTAACGGGTTCGGCTATGGCTACACCTTC.

J is TRBJ2-3 and V is TRBV6-1, with D possibly being TRBD2 (6 bases). This CDR3 is 16 amino acids long. V shed 3 bases and J shed 4 bases, with 17 bases lying between them. The germline CDR1 and CDR2 sequences are MNHNS and SASEGT. The chain's CDR3 is CASSDGLGAGSDTQYF. CDR3 nucleotides: TGTGCCAGCAGTGACGGCCTAGGTGCGGGATCAGATACGCAGTATTTT.

This rearrangement joins TRBV29-1 to TRBJ2-2, with 10 bases that match TRBD1. CDR1 SQVTM and CDR2 ANQGSEA come from the germline V gene. The J segment lost 0 bases and the V segment lost 3 bases, leaving 4 bases of the junction unmatched. This CDR3 spans 16 amino acids. The CDR3 sequence: CSVEGGQGANTGELFF. CDR3 DNA sequence: TGCAGCGTTGAGGGAGGACAGGGGGCGAACACCGGGGAGCTGTTTTTT.

The chain links TRBV20-1 to TRBJ2-1, with TRBD2 matching over 7 bases. CDR3 length equals 17 residues. From germline, CDR1 is DFQATT and CDR2 SNEGSKA (reference sequence). Trimming took 3 bases from V and 0 from J; bases not matched to a gene: 11. The CDR3: CSASAPGRPSSYNEQFF. The CDR3 DNA sequence: TGCAGTGCTAGCGCCCCCGGGAGGCCGAGCTCCTACAATGAGCAGTTCTTC.

The chain couples TRBV20-1 to TRBJ2-7; 9 bases fit TRBD2. This CDR3 is built from 15 residues. J was trimmed by 6 bases and V by 0 bases; bases with no gene match: 9. The germline V gene encodes CDR1 DFQATT and CDR2 SNEGSKA (reference sequence). This CDR3 is CSAREARGGACEQYF. The CDR3 DNA reads TGCAGTGCTAGAGAGGCCCGCGGGGGGGCGTGCGAGCAGTACTTC.

The gene calls are TRBV12-3 or TRBV12-4 and TRBJ2-3; possibly TRBD1 for D (5 bases). Trimming pared 4 bases from V and 1 base from J, leaving 18 bases between. There are 17 residues in the CDR3. CDR3 residues: CASSSFRALGGTDTQYF. The CDR3 DNA reads TGTGCCAGCAGTTCCTTCCGGGCTCTAGGGGGCACAGATACGCAGTATTTT.

The rearrangement links TRBV7-3 to TRBJ2-7, with 10 bases matching TRBD1. The germline V gene has CDR1 SGHTA and CDR2 FQGTGA. Losses at the gene ends were 4 bases for V and 6 bases for J; bases not matched to a gene: 6. The CDR3 is 14 amino acids. This CDR3 is CASSWDRGPCEQYF. The CDR3 bases are TGTGCCAGCAGCTGGGACAGGGGACCATGCGAGCAGTACTTC.

V and J are TRBV4-1 and TRBJ1-2, with a weak D call TRBD1 (6 bases). V was trimmed by 4 bases and J by 4 bases, leaving 16 bases between them. This CDR3 spans 15 amino acids. CDR1 MGHRA and CDR2 YSYEKL come from the germline V gene. The CDR3 coding sequence is TGCGCCAGCAGCCCCGGACCGGACAGTAGCTATGGCTACACCTTC. As protein: CASSPGPDSSYGYTF.

This clonotype was recorded once. The rearrangement joins TRBV6-1 to TRBJ2-1, with a tentative D call TRBD2 (7 bases). The length of the CDR3 is 16 residues. CDR1 MNHNS and CDR2 SASEGT come from the germline V gene. V lost 7 bases to trimming and J lost 2 bases, with 18 bases between them. CDR3 in amino acids: CASTKIQGGTYNEQFF. DNA of the CDR3: TGTGCCAGCACTAAAATACAGGGAGGGACCTACAATGAGCAGTTCTTC.

This clonotype showed up just a few times. This chain joins TRBV20-1 and TRBJ1-6; tentative D call: TRBD1 (5 bases). Per germline, CDR1 DFQATT and CDR2 SNEGSKA (reference sequence). V lost 3 bases and J lost 13, with 19 bases in between. The length of the CDR3 is 14 residues. CDR3 sequence: CSASLGGVKVPLHF. The CDR3 region has the DNA TGCAGTGCTAGCCTCGGGGGGGTAAAAGTGCCCCTCCACTTT.

The J gene is TRBJ2-1, the V gene TRBV27, with 10 bases matching TRBD2. Trimming took 9 bases from V and 8 from J; bases not matched to a gene: 10. The CDR3 totals 14 residues. Germline CDR1 and CDR2: MNHEY and SMNVEV (reference sequence). The CDR3 spells CASRGTSAPDEQFF. CDR3 nucleotides: TGTGCCAGTCGAGGGACTAGCGCCCCCGATGAGCAGTTCTTC.

The chain carries TRBV6-1 and TRBJ1-6, with D possibly matching TRBD1 (5 bases). V lost 10 bases, J lost 14 bases, and 24 bases lay in between. This CDR3 comprises 14 residues. Germline CDR1 reads MNHNS; CDR2 reads SASEGT. Here the CDR3 DNA reads TGTGCCATCAGGAGGGACGGTGCCATGGGGTCCCTCCACTTT. This gives the protein CAIRRDGAMGSLHF.

This clonotype was picked up a small number of times. The V and J genes are TRBV12-3 or TRBV12-4 and TRBJ2-3, with a tentative D call TRBD2 (5 bases). CDR3 length: 15 residues. Trimming cost V 7 bases and J 4 bases, with 18 bases left between them. For the CDR3, the DNA is TGTGCCAGCACCTCCTCGGGTCGGGAACCAGATACGCAGTATTTT. Its translation is CASTSSGREPDTQYF.

This clonotype was counted ten times or more. V usage is TRBV20-1 and J usage is TRBJ2-1; no clear D. V was cut by 3 bases and J by 2 bases, with 5 bases left in between. Germline V CDR1 and CDR2: DFQATT, SNEGSKA (reference sequence). The CDR3 is 12 residues long. CDR3 region: CSASDPYNEQFF. In DNA form, the CDR3 reads TGCAGTGCTAGTGACCCCTACAATGAGCAGTTCTTC.

The chain links TRBV28 to TRBJ1-1; unclear D gene. V was shortened by 7 bases and J by 1 base, with 10 bases between the two germline ends. The CDR3 is 13 residues long. Looked up from germline, CDR1 is MDHEN and CDR2 is SYDVKM. In DNA form, the CDR3 reads TGTGCCAGCACCCAGGTGGAGAACACTGAAGCTTTCTTT. This encodes CASTQVENTEAFF. Drawing the rest from reference TRBV28 and TRBJ1-1, the complete variable domain is DVKVTQSSRYLVKRTGEKVFLECVQDMDHENMFWYRQDPGLGLRLIYFSYDVKMKEKGDIPEGYSVSREKKERFSLILESASTNQTSMYLCASTQVENTEAFFGQGTRLTVV.

Turning to this clonotype: Germline is not matched at one junction end, which may reflect a read error. This chain links TRBV3-1 with TRBJ2-1; 12 bases match TRBD2. The CDR3 consists of 15 residues. Germline V gene data show CDR1 as LGHDT and CDR2 as YNNKEL (reference sequence). The CDR3 bases are TGTGCCAGCAGCCAAGTACTAGCGGGAGGCAATGAGCGGTTCTTC. Translating gives CASSQVLAGGNERFF.

This clonotype was found once. V and J are TRBV9 and TRBJ1-6; D may be TRBD1 (6 bases). Germline loops: CDR1 SGDLS, CDR2 YYNGEE. The ends were cut back, 3 bases at V and 10 bases at J, with 23 bases in the middle. CDR3 length equals 17 residues. The DNA of the CDR3 is TGTGCCAGCAGCGCTGGGGGGGGCCCCGACCCGGGCTCACCCCTCCACTTT. Translation gives CASSAGGGPDPGSPLHF.

The chain joins TRBV9 to TRBJ2-5; weak D call: TRBD1 (5 bases). This CDR3 has 14 residues. V dropped 2 bases and J dropped 9 bases, with 17 bases sitting between them. Germline lookup yields CDR1 SGDLS and CDR2 YYNGEE. Here the CDR3 reads CASSVGQGFEAQYF. The DNA for the CDR3 is TGTGCCAGCAGCGTCGGGCAGGGCTTCGAGGCCCAGTACTTC.

This chain connects TRBV18 to TRBJ2-2; 7 bases fit TRBD2. Germline assignment: CDR1 KGHSH and CDR2 LQKENI. The CDR3 totals 16 residues. Trimming cost V 8 bases and J 0 bases; bases outside gene matches: 9. Written as DNA, the CDR3 is TGTGCCAGCCAACGCAGCGGGACCGCGAACACCGGGGAGCTGTTTTTT. Protein sequence: CASQRSGTANTGELFF.

CDR3 protein: CASRSGTSVSYEQYF. DNA for the CDR3: TGTGCCAGCAGATCCGGGACTAGCGTCTCCTACGAGCAGTACTTC. The chain has TRBV28 and TRBJ2-7, with 10 bases identical to TRBD2. The CDR3 has 15 residues. Germline V CDR1 and CDR2: MDHEN, SYDVKM. Trimming removed 6 bases from V and 0 bases from J; junction bases left unmatched: 5. Looking up the rest from reference TRBV28 and TRBJ2-7 gives the full variable domain: DVKVTQSSRYLVKRTGEKVFLECVQDMDHENMFWYRQDPGLGLRLIYFSYDVKMKEKGDIPEGYSVSREKKERFSLILESASTNQTSMYLCASRSGTSVSYEQYFGPGTRLTVT.

The gene calls are TRBV20-1 and TRBJ2-4; perhaps TRBD2 as D (6 bases). The assigned J gene may be wrong: the sequence end matches TRBJ2-7 better. Germline CDR1 is DFQATT and CDR2 is SNEGSKA (reference sequence). The CDR3 loop spans 14 amino acids. The DNA for the CDR3 is TGCAGTGCTAGGGGTCGGGGGAATGCCTACGAGCAGTACTTC. It codes for CSARGRGNAYEQYF.

This rearrangement joins TRBV10-3 to TRBJ1-4; D remains ambiguous. The CDR3 has 18 residues. Germline V gene sequence: CDR1 ENHRY, CDR2 SYGVKD. Trimming removed 2 bases from V and 0 bases from J, with 16 bases in between. Written as DNA, the CDR3 is TGTGCCATCAGTGAGGAGGCGCCCGGATCCACAACTAATGAAAAACTGTTTTTT. It encodes CAISEEAPGSTTNEKLFF.

This chain links TRBV28 with TRBJ2-7, with D maybe TRBD2 (5 bases). V was cut by 5 bases and J by 2 bases, with 16 bases left in between. The CDR3 sequence is 15 residues long. The germline V gene has CDR1 MDHEN and CDR2 SYDVKM. CDR3 region: CASSRSGQATYEQYF. As DNA, the CDR3 is TGTGCCAGCAGTAGAAGCGGTCAGGCAACCTACGAGCAGTACTTC.

The chain combines TRBV12-3 or TRBV12-4 with TRBJ2-3; D remains unclear. CDR3 length equals 15 residues. The ends were cut back, 3 bases at V and 4 bases at J, with 14 bases in the middle. CDR3 amino acids: CASSLGGASADTQYF. CDR3 DNA sequence: TGTGCCAGCAGTTTGGGCGGCGCGAGCGCAGATACGCAGTATTTT.

This clonotype has only a few counts. This chain links TRBV27 with TRBJ2-7, with 7 bases fitting TRBD1. Germline lookup yields CDR1 MNHEY and CDR2 SMNVEV (reference sequence). Germline trimming cut 8 bases from V and 2 bases from J; bases unmatched to any gene: 9. This CDR3 comprises 14 residues. CDR3 nucleotides: TGTGCCAGCGGACCCCGGGACAGCACCTACGAGCAGTACTTC. This codes for CASGPRDSTYEQYF.

The chain uses TRBV11-2 and TRBJ1-2; D perhaps matches TRBD1 (5 bases). V was trimmed by 3 bases and J by 0 bases, leaving 11 bases between them. The CDR3 length is 15 residues. The germline CDR1 and CDR2 sequences are SGHAT and FQNNGV. CDR3 amino acids: CASSLGQQSNYGYTF. The CDR3, as DNA: TGTGCCAGCAGCTTGGGGCAGCAGTCTAACTATGGCTACACCTTC.